The sample holds one count of the clone carrying this T cell receptor (beta chain). This sample was taken from a study of blood T cell repertoires in COVID-19. Study information: There were acute and convalescent COVID-19 samples, and they came from the United States, Italy and Spain. In each case, the material was cDNA or gDNA derived from T cells, B-cell-depleted T cells, or PBMCs.

In the original processing: Amplifying reference gene primers gave estimates of nucleated cell counts. Using immunoSEQ multiplex PCR, the repertoire was profiled, and TCRdb retains in-frame clones only, with some absent. For V, J and clone size, that table is used; D and trimming come from the DNA. The repertoire has about 70,000 clones, 75% to 90% of them found once; the top ten carry roughly 5.5%. From germline, CDR1 is SGHTA and CDR2 FQGNSA. Trimming cost V 5 bases and J 3 bases, with 19 bases left between them. CDR3 size: 16 residues. The specimen was peripheral blood. This rearrangement joins TRBV7-2 to TRBJ1-2, with D hard to call. The source of this sequence is a man older than 75 with acute or convalescent COVID-19. Here the CDR3 reads CASSPRQPTVDYGYTF. The DNA for the CDR3 is TGTGCCAGCAGCCCCCGACAACCTACCGTGGACTATGGCTACACCTTC. Together with reference TRBV7-2 and TRBJ1-2, the CDR3 gives the full variable domain: GAGVSQSPSNKVTEKGKDVELRCDPISGHTALYWYRQSLGQGLEFLIYFQGNSAPDKSGLPSDRFSAERTGGSVSTLTIQRTQQEDSAVYLCASSPRQPTVDYGYTFGSGTRLTVV.